The source of this T cell receptor (beta chain) is a study of blood T cell repertoires in COVID-19. About the study: T cells, B-cell-depleted T cells, or PBMCs provided the cDNA or gDNA that served as material.

The authors' processing: Researchers report that nucleated cell counts were estimated from reference gene primer amplification. The protocol was immunoSEQ multiplex PCR, while the TCRdb copy is restricted to in-frame clones and leaves out a portion. V and J calls and clone size are copied from that table; D and trimming were computed from the DNA. The table has nearly 95,000 clones, 90% seen once. V lost 4 bases to trimming and J lost 6 bases; unmatched junction nucleotides: 8. Germline CDR1 SGHRS, CDR2 YFSETQ. The CDR3 has 16 amino acids. This chain uses TRBV5-1 with TRBJ1-4, with 11 bases aligning to TRBD1. The sequencing sample was made of peripheral blood. The origin of this receptor is a human donor with active COVID-19. The donor label of this sample is uncertain. For the CDR3, the DNA is TGCGCCAGCAGCCTGAAGGGACAGGGGGGCTATGAAAAACTGTTTTTT. It encodes CASSLKGQGGYEKLFF. The variable domain in full, completed from reference TRBV5-1 and TRBJ1-4, reads KAGVTQTPRYLIKTRGQQVTLSCSPISGHRSVSWYQQTPGQGLQFLFEYFSETQRNKGNFPGRFSGRQFSNSRSEMNVSTLELGDSALYLCASSLKGQGGYEKLFFGSGTQLSVL.